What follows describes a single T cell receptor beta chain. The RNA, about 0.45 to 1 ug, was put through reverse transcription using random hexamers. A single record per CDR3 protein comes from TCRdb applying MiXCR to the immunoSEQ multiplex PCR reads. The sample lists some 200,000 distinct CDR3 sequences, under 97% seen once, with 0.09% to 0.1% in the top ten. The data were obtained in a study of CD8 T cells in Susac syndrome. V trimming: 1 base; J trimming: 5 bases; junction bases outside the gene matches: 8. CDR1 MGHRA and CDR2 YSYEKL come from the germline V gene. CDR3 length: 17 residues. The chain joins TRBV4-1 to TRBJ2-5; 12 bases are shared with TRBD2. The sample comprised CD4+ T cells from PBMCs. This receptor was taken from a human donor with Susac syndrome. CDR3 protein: CASSQATSGGFGETQYF. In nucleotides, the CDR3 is TGCGCCAGCAGCCAAGCGACTAGCGGGGGATTCGGGGAGACCCAGTACTTC.